This T cell receptor (beta chain) was sequenced in a study of T cell repertoires in cytomegalovirus infection. Study as a whole: The public TCR beta signatures pointed to both CMV infection and matching HLA type.

Study-level results: Dominating the ex vivo response were HLA-C-restricted CMV-specific TCR beta clonotypes.

TCRdb reprocessed the reads via MiXCR and lists one record per CDR3 protein. This sample has roughly 150,000 distinct CDR3 sequences, with 23% found just once. Concerning this clonotype: Its target is unknown.

Unmatched junction bases numbered 12, after V lost 5 bases and J lost 9 bases. The germline gives CDR1 MDHEN, CDR2 SYDVKM. CDR3 size: 14 residues. The sequence derives from a human donor in good health (CMV status not recorded). Some clones in this sample may be carry-over from other donors' samples. Specimen: PBMCs. This sequence joins TRBV28 and TRBJ1-1, with TRBD1 matching over 7 bases. CDR3 sequence: CASSTTGEYSQAFF. Here the CDR3 DNA reads TGTGCCAGCAGTACTACAGGGGAGTACTCTCAAGCTTTCTTT.